This is a list of T cell receptor beta chains from one sample in a study of CD8+CD57+ T cells in acquired aplastic anemia. TCRdb re-called the reads with MiXCR, one entry per CDR3 protein. The sample gives over 150,000 distinct CDR3 sequences, roughly half of which show up once; roughly 15% is in the top ten. Sequences were obtained from sorted CD4+, CD8+, or CD8+CD57+ T cells (not recorded which) from PBMCs. These receptors all come from a human donor in good health, serving as a control. The CDR3 runs from the conserved cysteine through the conserved F or W. Fields, in order: V gene, J gene, clone size, D gene, CDR3 protein, CDR3 DNA. D genes are given only for firm matches. Clone size is given for some rows only: seen once, a few or many times, or a class if the clone is expanded.

TRBV12-3/TRBV12-4	TRBJ1-3	many	.	CASSLYGIGSGNTIYF	TGTGCCAGCAGTTTATACGGGATCGGCTCTGGAAACACCATATATTTT
TRBV2	TRBJ2-1	.	.	CASSPIGWDEQFF	TGTGCCAGCAGCCCGATCGGGTGGGATGAGCAGTTCTTC
TRBV24-1	TRBJ2-7	many	TRBD1	CATSAPGTGGVEQYF	TGTGCCACCAGTGCCCCCGGGACAGGGGGAGTCGAGCAGTACTTC
TRBV19	TRBJ1-6	many	.	CASSIGLAEAPLHF	TGTGCCAGTAGTATAGGACTAGCCGAAGCACCCCTCCACTTT
TRBV7-7	TRBJ2-3	.	.	CASSLGGGLYF	TGTGCTAGCAGCTTAGGTGGGGGATTGTATTTT
TRBV15	TRBJ1-3	many	.	CATSRLGPYSGNTIYF	TGTGCCACCAGCAGACTGGGGCCGTACTCTGGAAACACCATATATTTT
TRBV20-1	TRBJ1-6	.	TRBD1	CSARPGQAFFNSPLHF	TGCAGTGCCAGACCGGGACAGGCTTTTTTTAATTCACCCCTCCACTTT
TRBV6-2/TRBV6-3	TRBJ1-1	.	.	CASRAVMNTEAFF	TGTGCCAGCAGGGCGGTTATGAACACTGAAGCTTTCTTT
TRBV19	TRBJ1-1	.	TRBD1	CASSGTGGRTEAFF	TGTGCCAGTAGTGGGACAGGGGGTCGAACTGAAGCTTTCTTT
TRBV12-3/TRBV12-4	TRBJ1-1	.	.	CASSLGLWGMNTEAFF	TGTGCCAGCAGTTTAGGTCTGTGGGGCATGAACACTGAAGCTTTCTTT
TRBV11-2	TRBJ1-2	many	.	CASSLQGPGYTF	TGTGCCAGCAGCTTACAGGGCCCGGGCTACACCTTC
TRBV24-1	TRBJ2-7	.	.	CATRDQSYEQYF	TGTGCCACCAGAGACCAATCCTACGAGCAGTACTTC
TRBV10-3	TRBJ1-1	.	TRBD1	CAIRTGVVLNTEALF	TGTGCCATCAGAACAGGGGTAGTGTTGAACACTGAAGCTCTCTTT
TRBV7-3	TRBJ1-3	few	.	CASSLRGNTIYF	TGTGCCAGCAGCTTACGGGGGAACACCATATATTTT
TRBV30	TRBJ2-1	.	TRBD2	CALRRTSEGEQSF	TGTGCCCTTCGAAGGACTAGCGAGGGTGAGCAGTCCTTC
TRBV20-1	TRBJ2-7	.	TRBD1	CSAGDRLEQYF	TGCAGTGCTGGGGACAGGTTGGAGCAGTACTTC
TRBV10-3	TRBJ2-7	few	TRBD1	CAISEFRGTGVSYEQYF	TGTGCCATCAGTGAGTTCCGCGGGACAGGGGTCTCCTACGAGCAGTACTTC
TRBV7-8	TRBJ1-2	many	.	CASSFGTIEGYTF	TGTGCCAGCAGCTTCGGGACGATAGAAGGCTACACCTTC
TRBV29-1	TRBJ2-7	.	.	CSVDESGTSYEQYF	TGCAGCGTTGATGAGTCTGGCACTTCCTACGAGCAGTACTTC
TRBV2	TRBJ2-7	once	TRBD1	CAGPGTGGEQYF	TGTGCCGGACCCGGGACAGGGGGCGAGCAGTACTTC
TRBV20-1	TRBJ1-2	.	.	CSADMGSNYGYTF	TGCAGTGCCGATATGGGATCTAACTATGGCTACACCTTC
TRBV20-1	TRBJ2-3	.	TRBD2	CSARFSSGRMDTQYF	TGCAGTGCTAGGTTTTCTAGCGGGAGGATGGATACGCAGTATTTT
TRBV7-2	TRBJ2-1	few	TRBD2	CASSESGVGYNEQFF	TGTGCCAGCAGCGAAAGCGGGGTGGGTTACAATGAGCAGTTCTTC
TRBV10-3	TRBJ2-7	few	.	CAIKAGESYEQYF	TGTGCCATCAAGGCAGGGGAGTCCTACGAGCAGTACTTC
TRBV24-1	TRBJ2-7	many	.	CATSEGQGYEQYF	TGTGCCACCAGTGAAGGGCAGGGCTACGAGCAGTACTTC
TRBV2	TRBJ2-3	.	.	CASSDGSSTDTQYF	TGTGCCAGCAGTGATGGTTCTAGCACAGATACGCAGTATTTT
TRBV28	TRBJ1-6	many	.	CASSSYLRDSPLHF	TGTGCCAGCAGTTCTTATTTGAGGGATTCACCCCTCCACTTT
TRBV24-1	TRBJ2-2	many	TRBD1	CATSVETGLAGELFF	TGTGCCACCAGTGTAGAGACAGGGCTGGCCGGGGAGCTGTTTTTT
TRBV5-1	TRBJ1-4	.	TRBD1	CASSLLGGSTNEKLFF	TGCGCCAGCAGCTTGCTAGGGGGCTCAACTAATGAAAAACTGTTTTTT
TRBV7-9	TRBJ2-1	.	TRBD1	CASSWGQGSYNEQFF	TGTGCCAGCAGCTGGGGACAGGGCTCCTACAATGAGCAGTTCTTC
TRBV6-5	TRBJ1-2	.	.	CASSETGIQGYTF	TGTGCCAGCAGTGAGACAGGAATCCAAGGCTACACCTTC
TRBV20-1	TRBJ2-3	.	TRBD2	CSARAPSGGTDTQYF	TGCAGTGCTAGAGCCCCTAGCGGAGGAACAGATACGCAGTATTTT
TRBV20-1	TRBJ2-7	once	.	CSASGRVRSGATYEQYF	TGCAGTGCTAGCGGTCGGGTCAGATCAGGGGCGACCTACGAGCAGTACTTC
TRBV2	TRBJ2-3	.	.	CASVATRTQYF	TGTGCCAGCGTTGCTACCCGTACGCAGTATTTT
TRBV10-3	TRBJ1-1	.	TRBD1	CAIRGQGADIEAFF	TGTGCCATCAGGGGACAGGGGGCCGACATTGAAGCTTTCTTT
TRBV7-2	TRBJ2-7	.	.	CASSSPGMGPPYEQYF	TGTGCCAGCAGCTCGCCAGGAATGGGGCCCCCCTACGAGCAGTACTTC
TRBV2	TRBJ1-6	.	.	CASSPPPDIASPLHF	TGTGCCAGCAGTCCACCACCCGACATAGCCTCACCCCTCCACTTT
TRBV7-2	TRBJ1-2	.	TRBD1	CASSPSWTGGDYGYTF	TGTGCCAGCAGCCCTAGTTGGACAGGGGGCGACTATGGCTACACCTTC
TRBV20-1	TRBJ2-6	.	.	CSARDVSGANVLTF	TGCAGTGCTAGGGACGTTTCTGGGGCCAACGTCCTGACTTTC
TRBV6-5	TRBJ1-2	many	.	CASTTPGAYGYTF	TGTGCCAGCACCACACCGGGGGCTTATGGCTACACCTTC
TRBV9	TRBJ2-7	.	TRBD1	CASSVEGQAYEQYF	TGTGCCAGCAGCGTAGAGGGACAGGCCTACGAGCAGTACTTC
TRBV7-9	TRBJ1-2	.	TRBD1	CASSPSWTGGDGYTF	TGTGCCAGCAGCCCTAGTTGGACAGGGGGAGATGGCTACACCTTC
TRBV24-1	TRBJ2-4	many	.	CATSDSNPGVGNIQYF	TGTGCCACCAGTGATTCCAACCCAGGGGTGGGAAACATTCAGTACTTC
TRBV7-9	TRBJ1-1	many	.	CASSLADRENTEAFF	TGTGCCAGCAGCTTAGCGGACAGAGAGAACACTGAAGCTTTCTTT
TRBV9	TRBJ2-1	many	TRBD1	CASSDPGTGLKNEQFF	TGTGCCAGCAGCGATCCCGGGACAGGCCTTAAAAATGAGCAGTTCTTC
TRBV7-6	TRBJ2-5	.	TRBD2	CASSLGPSGGVRQETQYF	TGTGCCAGCAGCTTAGGGCCTAGCGGGGGGGTGAGGCAAGAGACCCAGTACTTC
TRBV19	TRBJ1-6	many	TRBD1	CASSIARRGGQGANSPLHF	TGTGCCAGTAGTATAGCCCGAAGGGGTGGACAGGGGGCGAATTCACCCCTCCACTTT
TRBV19	TRBJ1-5	.	.	CASKRTYSNQPQHF	TGTGCCAGTAAGAGAACCTATAGCAATCAGCCCCAGCATTTT
TRBV6-2/TRBV6-3	TRBJ1-4	many	TRBD1	CASGRQGAYEKLFF	TGTGCCAGCGGACGACAGGGGGCATATGAAAAACTGTTTTTT
TRBV19	TRBJ1-6	.	.	CAWVDRGDSPLHF	TGTGCCTGGGTGGACAGAGGGGATTCACCCCTCCACTTT
TRBV7-9	TRBJ1-2	few	.	CASSFGTAYGYTF	TGTGCCAGCAGCTTCGGGACGGCCTATGGCTACACCTTC
TRBV10-3	TRBJ1-2	.	.	CAISARNRVGYTF	TGTGCCATCAGTGCACGCAACAGGGTTGGCTACACCTTC
TRBV29-1	TRBJ2-7	.	.	CASSPGASRPYEQYF	TGTGCCAGCAGCCCGGGGGCTAGCCGACCCTACGAGCAGTACTTC
TRBV19	TRBJ1-6	many	TRBD1	CASTEDRVFSPLHF	TGTGCCAGTACGGAGGACAGGGTATTTTCACCCCTCCACTTT
TRBV6-4	TRBJ2-7	.	.	CASNGGVDEQYF	TGTGCCAGCAATGGAGGGGTGGACGAGCAGTACTTC
TRBV5-5	TRBJ1-1	many	TRBD1	CASSLEGTGVGTEAFF	TGTGCCAGCAGCTTGGAGGGGACAGGGGTGGGAACTGAAGCTTTCTTT
TRBV7-6	TRBJ2-7	few	TRBD1	CASSLDPGGYEQYF	TGTGCCAGCAGCTTGGATCCAGGGGGCTACGAGCAGTACTTC
TRBV19	TRBJ1-5	.	.	CASTQTGTGQPQHF	TGTGCCAGTACCCAGACCGGGACGGGTCAGCCCCAGCATTTT
TRBV7-2	TRBJ1-4	.	.	CASSLDGSSYNEKLFF	TGTGCCAGCAGCTTAGACGGGAGCTCCTACAATGAAAAACTGTTTTTT